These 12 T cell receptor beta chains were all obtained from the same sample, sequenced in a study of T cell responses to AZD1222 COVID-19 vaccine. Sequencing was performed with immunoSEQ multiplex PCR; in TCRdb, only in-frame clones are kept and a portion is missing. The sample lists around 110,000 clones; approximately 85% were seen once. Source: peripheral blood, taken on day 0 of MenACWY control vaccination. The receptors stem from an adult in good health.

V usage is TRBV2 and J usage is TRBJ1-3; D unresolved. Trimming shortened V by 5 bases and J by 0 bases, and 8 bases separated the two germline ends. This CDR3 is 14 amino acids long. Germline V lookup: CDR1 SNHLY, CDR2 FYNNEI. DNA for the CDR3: TGTGCCAGCAGTCCAGTATTCTCTGGAAACACCATATATTTT. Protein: CASSPVFSGNTIYF. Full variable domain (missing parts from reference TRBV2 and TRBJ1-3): EPEVTQTPSHQVTQMGQEVILRCVPISNHLYFYWYRQILGQKVEFLVSFYNNEISEKSEIFDDQFSVERPDGSNFTLKIRSTKLEDSAMYFCASSPVFSGNTIYFGEGSWLTVV.

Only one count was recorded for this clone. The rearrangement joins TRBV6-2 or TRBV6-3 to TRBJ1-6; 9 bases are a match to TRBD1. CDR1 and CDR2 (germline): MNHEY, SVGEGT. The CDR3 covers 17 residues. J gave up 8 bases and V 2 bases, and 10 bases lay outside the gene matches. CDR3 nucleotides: TGTGCCAGCAGTTACGTGGTCGTTGGGACAGGGCATTCACCCCTCCACTTT. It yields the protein CASSYVVVGTGHSPLHF.

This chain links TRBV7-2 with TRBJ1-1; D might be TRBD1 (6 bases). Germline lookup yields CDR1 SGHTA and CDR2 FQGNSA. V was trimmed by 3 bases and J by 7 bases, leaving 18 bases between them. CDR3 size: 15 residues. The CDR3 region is CASSLDVGQGSEAFF. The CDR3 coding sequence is TGTGCCAGCAGCTTGGACGTCGGGCAGGGGAGTGAAGCTTTCTTT.

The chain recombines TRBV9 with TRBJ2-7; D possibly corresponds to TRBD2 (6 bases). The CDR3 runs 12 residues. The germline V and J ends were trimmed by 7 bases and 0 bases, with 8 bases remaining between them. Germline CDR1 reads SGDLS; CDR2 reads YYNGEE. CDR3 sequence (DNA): TGTGCCAGCTCCGGGAGCTCCTACGAGCAGTACTTC. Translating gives CASSGSSYEQYF.

The chain's CDR3 is CASSPWTGRADTQYF. The CDR3 DNA is TGTGCCAGCAGCCCCTGGACAGGGAGGGCAGATACGCAGTATTTT. The V and J genes are TRBV5-6 and TRBJ2-3, with a weak D call TRBD1 (8 bases). CDR1 SGHDT and CDR2 YYEEEE come from the germline V gene. The CDR3 totals 15 residues. Trimming left V 4 bases short and J 4 bases short, with 16 bases between. Full variable domain (outside the CDR3, taken from reference TRBV5-6 and TRBJ2-3): DAGVTQSPTHLIKTRGQQVTLRCSPKSGHDTVSWYQQALGQGPQFIFQYYEEEERQRGNFPDRFSGHQFPNYSSELNVNALLLGDSALYLCASSPWTGRADTQYFGPGTRLTVL.

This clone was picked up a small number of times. CDR3 in amino acids: CASSPYSIAGGREQYF. CDR3 DNA: TGTGCCAGCAGTCCGTACTCCATAGCGGGGGGGCGCGAGCAGTACTTC. The chain carries TRBV27 and TRBJ2-7; TRBD2 matches at 11 bases. Trimming cost V 5 bases and J 6 bases; bases outside gene matches: 12. The CDR3 is 16 residues long. The V gene's germline CDR1 is MNHEY and CDR2 SMNVEV (reference sequence).

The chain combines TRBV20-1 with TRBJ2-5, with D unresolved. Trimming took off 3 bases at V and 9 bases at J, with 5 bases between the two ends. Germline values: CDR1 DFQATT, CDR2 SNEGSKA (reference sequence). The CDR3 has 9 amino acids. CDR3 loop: CSASIAQYF. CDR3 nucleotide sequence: TGCAGTGCTAGTATTGCCCAGTACTTC.

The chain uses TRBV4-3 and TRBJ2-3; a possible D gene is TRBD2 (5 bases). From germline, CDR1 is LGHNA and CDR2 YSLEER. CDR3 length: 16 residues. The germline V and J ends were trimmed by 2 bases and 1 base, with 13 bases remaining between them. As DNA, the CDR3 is TGCGCCAGCAGCCAAAGCGGTATTTCCCGCACAGATACGCAGTATTTT. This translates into CASSQSGISRTDTQYF.

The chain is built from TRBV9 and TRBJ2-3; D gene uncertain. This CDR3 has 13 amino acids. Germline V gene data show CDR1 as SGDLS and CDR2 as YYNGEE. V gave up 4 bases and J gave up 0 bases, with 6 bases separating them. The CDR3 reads CASSLGSTDTQYF. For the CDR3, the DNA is TGTGCCAGCAGCCTCGGTAGCACAGATACGCAGTATTTT.

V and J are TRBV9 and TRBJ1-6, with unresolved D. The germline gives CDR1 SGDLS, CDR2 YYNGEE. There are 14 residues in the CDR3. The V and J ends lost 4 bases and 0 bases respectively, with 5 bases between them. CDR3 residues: CASSSPSYNSPLHF. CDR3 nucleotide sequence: TGTGCCAGCAGCTCTCCCTCCTATAATTCACCCCTCCACTTT.

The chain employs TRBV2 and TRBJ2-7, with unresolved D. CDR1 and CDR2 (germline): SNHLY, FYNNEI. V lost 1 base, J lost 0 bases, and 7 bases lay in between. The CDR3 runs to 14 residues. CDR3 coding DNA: TGTGCCAGCAGTGAAGGCAGCCTCTCCTACGAGCAGTACTTC. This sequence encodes CASSEGSLSYEQYF.

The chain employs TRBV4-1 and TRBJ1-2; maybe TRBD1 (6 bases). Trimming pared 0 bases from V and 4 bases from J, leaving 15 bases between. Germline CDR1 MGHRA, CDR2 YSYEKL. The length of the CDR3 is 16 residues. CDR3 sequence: CASSQDSITGTYGYTF. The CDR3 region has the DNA TGCGCCAGCAGCCAAGATTCAATTACAGGGACCTATGGCTACACCTTC.